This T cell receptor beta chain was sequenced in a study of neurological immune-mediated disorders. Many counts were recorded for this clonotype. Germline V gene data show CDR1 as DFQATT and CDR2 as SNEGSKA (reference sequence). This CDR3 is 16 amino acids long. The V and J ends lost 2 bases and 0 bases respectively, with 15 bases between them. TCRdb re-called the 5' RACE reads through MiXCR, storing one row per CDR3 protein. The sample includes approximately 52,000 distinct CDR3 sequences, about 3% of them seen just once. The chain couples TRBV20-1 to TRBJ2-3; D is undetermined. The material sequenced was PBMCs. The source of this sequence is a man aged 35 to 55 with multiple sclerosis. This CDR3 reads CSARTLTSLSTDTQYF. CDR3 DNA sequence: TGCAGTGCTAGAACCCTAACCAGCTTAAGCACAGATACGCAGTATTTT.